This TCR beta chain was captured in a study of blood T cell repertoires in COVID-19. Whole-study context: The analysed material was cDNA or gDNA that came from T cells, B-cell-depleted T cells, or PBMCs.

Per germline, CDR1 MNHNS and CDR2 SASEGT. The CDR3 has 13 residues. With 3 bases removed from V and 7 bases from J, the gap between germline ends came to 13 bases. Some clones are missing from TCRdb's copy, which holds only in-frame ones; the method was immunoSEQ multiplex PCR. The table lists around 50,000 clones, more than 70% of them singletons, with over 7.5% in the top ten. This receptor was identified in a man over 45 with active COVID-19. V is TRBV6-1 and J is TRBJ2-7; D is uncertain. Sequenced material: peripheral blood. In DNA form, the CDR3 reads TGTGCCAGCAGTGACCCGTTAGTCGCGGAGCAGTACTTC. Protein: CASSDPLVAEQYF.